One T cell receptor beta chain is described in this entry. Its antigen is still unknown. Every one of the donors was a healthy Caucasian. TCRdb passed the 5' RACE reads through MiXCR, listing each CDR3 protein once. The sample consists of about 720,000 distinct CDR3 sequences, around a sixth of them appearing once. This entry is derived from a study of identical twins. The germline CDR1 and CDR2 sequences are SQVTM and ANQGSEA. The CDR3 covers 13 residues. With 6 bases clipped from V and 1 base from J, the junction kept 5 bases outside the gene matches. General observations from the study: It was out-of-frame TCR alpha sharing in monozygotic twins that models underestimated.

The same sample was also used in a study of T cells expressing NK-cell markers.

This chain uses TRBV29-1 with TRBJ2-5, with 7 bases fitting TRBD2. The material sequenced was PBMCs. This clonotype was obtained from a woman under 30 in good health. CDR3: CSVGGTTQETQYF. As DNA, the CDR3 is TGCAGCGTGGGGGGGACTACCCAAGAGACCCAGTACTTC.